This TCR beta chain was observed in a study of shared clonotypes between healthy human individuals (dated by TCRdb to about 2020). Study-wide context: Three men and a couple of women, aged 18 to 49 years, made up the cohort. The study deeply sequenced blood TCR repertoires of five healthy adults to estimate repertoire size and the extent of clonotype sharing between individuals. Libraries were prepared and TCR repertoires were sequenced by different laboratories using diverse techniques, in order to increase sequencing depth and limit assay-specific biases. Between about 0.85 and 8.9 billion PBMCs per donor were obtained by leukapheresis. General conclusions and limits of the study: Sampling was restricted to blood, and TCR repertoires in tissues likely differ from the TCR repertoires found in blood. Because the study included a small number of donors, the genetic and exposure-history diversity represented was limited. Pairwise subsampling indicated that sequencing depth was expected to affect the degree of clonotype sharing among donors.

Using the deep immunoSEQ assay, TCR CDR3 regions were amplified from genomic DNA by multiplex PCR. Extracted genomic DNA from each cell subset was distributed evenly across all wells of several immunoSEQ 96-well plates, and each plate was treated as a replicate. For unsorted PBMC, about 300 ng of genomic DNA, equivalent to about 30,000 T cell genomes, went into each replicate PCR. Unsorted PBMC genomic DNA was sequenced across ten immunoSEQ deep assay plates. Purified libraries were measured with a Qubit 3.0 fluorometer, size-checked on a Bioanalyzer 2100, and measured again with the KAPA Library Quantification kit. Each immunoSEQ 96-well plate was sequenced on its own single-read 150-cycle Illumina NextSeq 550 flow cell. For the original study's pipeline: Because only junctional sequences without quality scores were contained in the immunoSEQ output, filtering matching that applied to full-length reads could not be performed. To assign V/J genes and CDR3, sequences were annotated using PyIR, a Python wrapper for IgBLAST v1.9, with IMGT germline references. Reads were removed for weak V/J assignments (E-value above 1e-6), missing CDR3, stop codons, out-of-frame junctions, or ambiguous translated residues. V3J clonotypes were defined by identical inferred V gene, J gene, and CDR3 amino acid sequence. Percentage overlap between repertoires was calculated by dividing the number of shared unique clonotypes by the size of the smaller repertoire. Richness of each repertoire was evaluated using RTK rarefaction, the Chao1 estimator, and Recon v2.1 estimates of unobserved clonotypes. TCRdb took this table from immuneACCESS and kept in-frame rearrangements with V and J called. Such tables lack part of the clones; where checked against another copy, unresolved V genes explain under half of the gap, and the rest is unexplained. V, J and clone size derive from that table, while D and trimming were established from the DNA sequence. This sample is represented by approximately 480,000 clones; approximately 79% of them were singletons. Approximately 13% of the sample belongs to the ten largest clones.

The donors were healthy, HIV-negative adults with no recently reported acute infections or vaccinations. Every donor was a Caucasian adult living in Nashville, Tennessee, USA. For unsorted samples, some 90 million PBMCs were counted, and genomic DNA was extracted using the QIAamp DNA Blood Mini kit. After blood collection by leukapheresis, PBMCs were isolated using Ficoll-Histopaque density gradient centrifugation and then cryopreserved in the vapor phase of liquid nitrogen. Reading the germline V gene (reference sequence) gives CDR1 LNHDA and CDR2 SQIVND. Trimming takes 6 bases from V and 1 base from J, and the germline ends sit 13 bases apart. Its CDR3 holds 15 amino acids, cysteine through phenylalanine. The CDR3 DNA has 45 bases and is translated from base 1. A word on this clone: Its antigen is still unknown. Nothing much larger sits one base from this clone, and base qualities are not available.

This TCR was sampled from a woman aged 35 to 49 in good health. Some clones in this sample may be carry-over from other donors' samples. Sequenced: PBMCs. The sequence joins TRBV19 to TRBJ1-5; the D gene cannot be named for sure. The CDR3 region has the sequence CASRLGILSNQPQHF. Here is the DNA: TGTGCCAGTAGACTCGGGATACTCAGCAATCAGCCCCAGCATTTT.